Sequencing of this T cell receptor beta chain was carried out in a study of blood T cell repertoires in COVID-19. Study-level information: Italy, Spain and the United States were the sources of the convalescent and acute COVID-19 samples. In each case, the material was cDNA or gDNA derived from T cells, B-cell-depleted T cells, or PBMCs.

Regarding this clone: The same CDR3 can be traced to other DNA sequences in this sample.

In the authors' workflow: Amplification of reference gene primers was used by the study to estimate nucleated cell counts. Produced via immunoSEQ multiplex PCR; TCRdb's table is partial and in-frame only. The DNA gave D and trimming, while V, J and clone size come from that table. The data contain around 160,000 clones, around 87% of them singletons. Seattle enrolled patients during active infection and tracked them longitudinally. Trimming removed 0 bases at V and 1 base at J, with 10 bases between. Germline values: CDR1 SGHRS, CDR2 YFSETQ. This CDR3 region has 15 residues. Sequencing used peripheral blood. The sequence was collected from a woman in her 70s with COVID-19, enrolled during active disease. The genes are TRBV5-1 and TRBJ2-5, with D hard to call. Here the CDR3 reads CASSLVGTVQETQYF. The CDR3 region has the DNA TGCGCCAGCAGCTTGGTCGGTACTGTCCAAGAGACCCAGTACTTC.